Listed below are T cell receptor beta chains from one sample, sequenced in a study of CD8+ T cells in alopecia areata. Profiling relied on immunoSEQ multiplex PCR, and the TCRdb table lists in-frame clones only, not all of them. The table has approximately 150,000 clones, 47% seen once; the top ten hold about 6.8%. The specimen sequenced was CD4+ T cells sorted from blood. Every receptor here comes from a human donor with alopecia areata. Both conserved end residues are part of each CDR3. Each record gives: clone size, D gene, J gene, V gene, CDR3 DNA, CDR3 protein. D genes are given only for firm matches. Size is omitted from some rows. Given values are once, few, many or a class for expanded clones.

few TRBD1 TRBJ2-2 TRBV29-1 TGCAGCGTCGACCCGACAGGGACCACCGGGGAGCTGTTTTTT CSVDPTGTTGELFF
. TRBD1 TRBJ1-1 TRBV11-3 TGTGCCAGCAGCTTAGGAGGACAGGGCACTGAAGCTTTCTTT CASSLGGQGTEAFF
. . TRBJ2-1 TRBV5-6 TGTGCCAGCAGCTTTAGGTCACCTGAGCAGTTCTTC CASSFRSPEQFF
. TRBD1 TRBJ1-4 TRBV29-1 TGCAGCGTTGAGGACAGGGGTCAACTGTTTTTT CSVEDRGQLFF
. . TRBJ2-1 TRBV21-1 TGTGCCAGCAGCAAAAGCCGTCCGGCTACCGAGCAGTTCTTC CASSKSRPATEQFF
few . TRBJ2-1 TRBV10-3 TGTGCCACCCGGACAGACACCTACAATGAGCAGTTCTTC CATRTDTYNEQFF
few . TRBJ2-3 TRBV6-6 TGTGCCAGCTGCTGGCGGGACAACACAGATACGCAGTATTTT CASCWRDNTDTQYF
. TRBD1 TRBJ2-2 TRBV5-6 TGTGCCAGCAGCCCCGGGACAGGACCCACCGGGGAGCTGTTTTTT CASSPGTGPTGELFF
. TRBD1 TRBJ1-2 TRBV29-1 TGCAGCGTGCGACAGGGGGCCGACTATGGCTACACCTTC CSVRQGADYGYTF
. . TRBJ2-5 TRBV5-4 TGTGCCAGCAGCTTTGGGGTAGGAGAGACCCAGTACTTC CASSFGVGETQYF
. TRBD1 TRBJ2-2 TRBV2 TGTGCCAGCATGGAGGACAGGGTCATGTCCGGGGAGCTGTTTTTT CASMEDRVMSGELFF
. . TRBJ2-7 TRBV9 TGTGCCAGCAGCGTAGTGTCAGGGGGGAAGCAGTACTTC CASSVVSGGKQYF
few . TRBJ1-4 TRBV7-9 TGTGCCAGCACCATCTCTCCGGGGCGAAATGAAAAACTGTTTTTT CASTISPGRNEKLFF
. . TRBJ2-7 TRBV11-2 TGTGCCAGCAGCTTAGTGGGGGCCGGCGCCTACGAGCAGTACTTC CASSLVGAGAYEQYF
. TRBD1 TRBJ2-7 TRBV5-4 TGTGCCAGCAGCCCAGGGACAGGCCGATACGAGCAGTACTTC CASSPGTGRYEQYF
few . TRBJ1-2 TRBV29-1 TGCAGCGTTGAAGATCTTGCAGGGGGCTACACCTTC CSVEDLAGGYTF
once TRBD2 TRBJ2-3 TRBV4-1 TGCGCCAGCAGCCAAGAAGTGCGGGAGGGATTTTATAGCACAGATACGCAGTATTTT CASSQEVREGFYSTDTQYF
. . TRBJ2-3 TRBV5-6 TGTGCCAGCAGCAGGACAGATACGCAGTATTTT CASSRTDTQYF
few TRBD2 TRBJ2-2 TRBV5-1 TGCGCCAGCAGCCTGAGCGGGGCGAACACCGGGGAGCTGTTTTTT CASSLSGANTGELFF
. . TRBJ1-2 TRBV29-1 TGCAGCGTTGATCCCGGACAGAACTATGGCTACACCTTC CSVDPGQNYGYTF
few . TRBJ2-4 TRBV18 TGTGCCAGCTCACCACCTTCGTTAGGCAAAAACATTCAGTACTTC CASSPPSLGKNIQYF
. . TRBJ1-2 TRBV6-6 TGTGCCAGCAGTTACTCAGGTTGGGCCGACTATGGCTACACCTTC CASSYSGWADYGYTF
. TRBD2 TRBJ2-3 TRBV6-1 TGTGCCAGCAGGAGAGGACTAGCGGGAGATACGCAGTATTTT CASRRGLAGDTQYF